One and the same sample provided the 16 T cell receptor beta chains below, sequenced in a study of shared clonotypes between healthy human individuals. Assay: immunoSEQ multiplex PCR; the TCRdb copy retains only in-frame clones and omits some. This sample has roughly 1,600,000 clones, with 97% to 99% found just once. Input material: naive CD4+ T cells sorted from blood. Indicated subset: CD45RA+ positively selected. The origin of the receptors is a man younger than 40 in good health.

The V and J genes are TRBV19 and TRBJ2-7; no clear D gene. This CDR3 is built from 13 residues. V lost 6 bases, J lost 2 bases, and 11 bases lay in between. Looked up from germline, CDR1 is LNHDA and CDR2 is SQIVND (reference sequence). CDR3 sequence reads: CASRSSGAYEQYF. The CDR3 bases are TGTGCCAGTAGGAGTTCAGGAGCCTACGAGCAGTACTTC.

The V and J genes are TRBV29-1 and TRBJ1-5, with D possibly matching TRBD1 (5 bases). V lost 7 bases and J 5 bases, leaving 15 bases between the germline ends. This CDR3 has 13 amino acids. Germline CDR1 is SQVTM and CDR2 is ANQGSEA. CDR3 amino acids: CSAGGDPYQPQHF. Here the CDR3 DNA reads TGCAGCGCCGGTGGGGACCCGTATCAGCCCCAGCATTTT. Drawing the rest from reference TRBV29-1 and TRBJ1-5, the complete variable domain is SAVISQKPSRDICQRGTSLTIQCQVDSQVTMMFWYRQQPGQSLTLIATANQGSEATYESGFVIDKFPISRPNLTFSTLTVSNMSPEDSSIYLCSAGGDPYQPQHFGDGTRLSIL.

The CDR3 spells CASSERGPYEQFF. As DNA, the CDR3 is TGTGCCAGCAGTGAGAGGGGGCCGTATGAGCAGTTCTTC. J is TRBJ2-1 and V is TRBV6-1, with TRBD1 identical over 7 bases. The CDR3 is 13 residues long. Germline CDR1 is MNHNS and CDR2 is SASEGT. The V and J ends lost 3 bases and 8 bases, in that order; junction bases with no gene match: 4.

This clone was seen just once. This sequence joins TRBV5-1 and TRBJ2-2; no reliable D call. Germline V lookup: CDR1 SGHRS, CDR2 YFSETQ. Trimming pared 0 bases from V and 2 bases from J, leaving 11 bases between. The CDR3 spans 16 residues. The DNA for the CDR3 is TGCGCCAGCAGCTTGGAAGGTTTCAGTAACACCGGGGAGCTGTTTTTT. Translated: CASSLEGFSNTGELFF.

This clone was seen a single time. Other DNA sequences in the sample encode the same CDR3. The rearrangement joins TRBV7-9 to TRBJ2-7; maybe TRBD2 (6 bases). The CDR3 spans 14 residues. The V and J ends lost 1 base and 0 bases respectively, with 7 bases between them. The germline gives CDR1 SEHNR, CDR2 FQNEAQ (reference sequence). CDR3 loop: CASSLGGNSYEQYF. For the CDR3, the DNA is TGTGCCAGCAGCTTAGGCGGGAACTCCTACGAGCAGTACTTC.

The chain uses TRBV29-1 and TRBJ2-2, with D perhaps assigned TRBD1 or TRBD2 (5 bases each). Trimming left V 7 bases short and J 3 bases short, with 12 bases between. Germline V CDR1 and CDR2: SQVTM, ANQGSEA. The CDR3 runs to 13 residues. For the CDR3, the DNA is TGCAGCGCTCCCGGGACGTACACCGGGGAGCTGTTTTTT. Its translation: CSAPGTYTGELFF.

The chain employs TRBV5-1 and TRBJ2-3, with D uncertain. This CDR3 spans 14 amino acids. The germline V gene has CDR1 SGHRS and CDR2 YFSETQ. Trimming stripped 4 bases from V and 0 bases from J, with 9 bases between. The CDR3: CASSPLSSTDTQYF. CDR3 sequence (DNA): TGCGCCAGCAGCCCCCTTTCTAGCACAGATACGCAGTATTTT.

As concerns this clone: This sample also contains other DNA sequences that code for the same CDR3. The chain uses TRBV9 and TRBJ2-7; 10 bases align to TRBD2. The CDR3 is made up of 15 amino acids. Germline V lookup: CDR1 SGDLS, CDR2 YYNGEE. V lost 0 bases to trimming and J lost 3 bases; unmatched junction nucleotides: 3. This chain's CDR3 is CASSVGLAGVYEQYF. CDR3 nucleotide sequence: TGTGCCAGCAGCGTAGGTCTAGCGGGAGTCTACGAGCAGTACTTC.

The chain employs TRBV19 and TRBJ2-7; the D is unclear. CDR3 length: 14 residues. Deletions cut 5 bases from V and 2 bases from J, with 13 bases between. Germline CDR1 is LNHDA and CDR2 is SQIVND (reference sequence). The CDR3 region has the DNA TGTGCCAGTAGTGTCGGCCTGGCGACCTACGAGCAGTACTTC. This encodes CASSVGLATYEQYF.

The count of this clone is one. This chain connects TRBV5-1 to TRBJ2-3; TRBD1 matches at 8 bases. Germline values: CDR1 SGHRS, CDR2 YFSETQ. This CDR3 region has 15 residues. V trimming: 4 bases; J trimming: 0 bases; junction bases outside the gene matches: 4. The CDR3 sequence is CASSETGASTDTQYF. The CDR3 region has the DNA TGCGCCAGCAGCGAGACAGGGGCGAGCACAGATACGCAGTATTTT.

This sequence joins TRBV5-1 and TRBJ2-5; D tentatively reads TRBD1 or TRBD2 (6 bases each). Germline loops: CDR1 SGHRS, CDR2 YFSETQ. V was trimmed by 6 bases and J by 5 bases, leaving 20 bases between them. CDR3 length equals 15 residues. This CDR3 is CASKDVRGGEETQYF. Here the CDR3 DNA reads TGCGCCAGCAAGGACGTCAGGGGAGGAGAGGAGACCCAGTACTTC.

J is TRBJ1-2 and V is TRBV18, with D perhaps TRBD1 (5 bases). Trimming left V 2 bases short and J 7 bases short, with 14 bases between. The CDR3 is 14 amino acids. CDR1 is KGHSH, CDR2 LQKENI, per germline. The DNA of the CDR3 is TGTGCCAGCTCACCAGAGTTTCAGGGAGGTGGCTACACCTTC. Amino acids: CASSPEFQGGGYTF.

CDR3 coding DNA: TGTGCCAGTAGTATAGCCACTAGCGGTTACAATGAGCAGTTCTTC. Its protein product is CASSIATSGYNEQFF. This chain links TRBV19 with TRBJ2-1; 8 bases map to TRBD2. Looked up from germline, CDR1 is LNHDA and CDR2 is SQIVND (reference sequence). The CDR3 spans 15 residues. V dropped 1 base and J dropped 4; count of bases not matched to a gene: 3. Supplemented by reference TRBV19 and TRBJ2-1, the full variable domain reads DGGITQSPKYLFRKEGQNVTLSCEQNLNHDAMYWYRQDPGQGLRLIYYSQIVNDFQKGDIAEGYSVSREKKESFPLTVTSAQKNPTAFYLCASSIATSGYNEQFFGPGTRLTVL.

The V gene is TRBV5-5, the J gene TRBJ2-3; 12 nucleotides agree with TRBD2. The CDR3 length is 14 residues. Germline V gives CDR1 SGHKS, CDR2 YYEKEE (reference sequence). J gave up 4 bases and V 4 bases, and 1 base lay outside the gene matches. DNA of the CDR3: TGTGCCAGCAGCCGGACTAGCGGGGCAGATACGCAGTATTTT. Its protein is CASSRTSGADTQYF.

The genes are TRBV21-1 and TRBJ2-2; TRBD1, the table's D call, lacks a check against the DNA. TRBV21-1 is given as a pseudogene. The CDR3 extends over 20 amino acids. CDR3 nucleotide sequence: TGTGCCAGCAGCAAGGACAGGCGTGGGACTCAAACCTCGAACACCGGGGAGCTGTTTTTT. Translated, it gives CASSKDRRGTQTSNTGELFF.

For the CDR3, the DNA is TGTGCCAGCAGCAAGACCAACACGGGCAATGAGCAGTTCTTC. It yields the protein CASSKTNTGNEQFF. This sequence joins TRBV2 and TRBJ2-1; no clear D. From germline, CDR1 is SNHLY and CDR2 FYNNEI. The CDR3 runs 14 residues. V lost 6 bases and J 6 bases, leaving 15 bases between the germline ends.